Each of the 5 T cell receptor beta chains below was sequenced from the same sample in a study of T cell responses to AZD1222 COVID-19 vaccine. Profiled with immunoSEQ multiplex PCR; TCRdb holds only in-frame clones, not every one. The sample contains some 150,000 clones, 65% to 90% of which appear only once. The starting material was peripheral blood, obtained 28 days after the second dose of the MenACWY control vaccine. The source is an adult who received the MenACWY meningococcal vaccine as a control.

The chain employs TRBV6-5 and TRBJ1-2, with 7 bases fitting TRBD1. The CDR3 extends over 14 amino acids. Losses at the gene ends were 6 bases for V and 3 bases for J; bases not matched to a gene: 7. From germline, CDR1 is MNHEY and CDR2 SVGAGI. The CDR3 is CASSSQGHYYGYTF. The CDR3 DNA reads TGTGCCAGCAGCTCACAGGGGCACTACTATGGCTACACCTTC.

This clone was detected only once. The rearrangement uses TRBV5-1 and TRBJ1-1, with a tentative D call TRBD1 (6 bases). From germline, CDR1 is SGHRS and CDR2 YFSETQ. V lost 4 bases and J lost 4, with 17 bases in between. The CDR3 length is 15 residues. CDR3 region: CASSRGQIFGTEAFF. CDR3 coding DNA: TGCGCCAGCAGCCGTGGACAGATTTTTGGCACTGAAGCTTTCTTT. The whole variable domain, filled in from reference TRBV5-1 and TRBJ1-1, reads KAGVTQTPRYLIKTRGQQVTLSCSPISGHRSVSWYQQTPGQGLQFLFEYFSETQRNKGNFPGRFSGRQFSNSRSEMNVSTLELGDSALYLCASSRGQIFGTEAFFGQGTRLTVV.

This clone was picked up one time. This chain joins TRBV6-2 or TRBV6-3 and TRBJ2-7; 9 bases match TRBD1. The V and J ends lost 2 bases and 2 bases, in that order; junction bases with no gene match: 4. The CDR3 loop spans 15 amino acids. Germline CDR1 is MNHEY and CDR2 is SVGEGT. CDR3 DNA: TGTGCCAGCAGTTACGTGGACAGGGGTCCCTACGAGCAGTACGTC. Translating gives CASSYVDRGPYEQYV.

Only one count was recorded for this clone. The V and J genes are TRBV5-1 and TRBJ2-1; no reliable D call. The germline V gene encodes CDR1 SGHRS and CDR2 YFSETQ. V gave up 1 base and J gave up 1 base, with 15 bases separating them. This CDR3 spans 17 amino acids. This chain's CDR3 is CASSLLSGRFSYNEQFF. The DNA of the CDR3 is TGCGCCAGCAGCTTGTTGTCCGGGCGCTTTTCCTACAATGAGCAGTTCTTC.

The count of this clone is one. The chain links TRBV10-3 to TRBJ2-2, with 8 positions matching TRBD2. This CDR3 has 16 amino acids. Germline CDR1 and CDR2: ENHRY and SYGVKD. J gave up 0 bases and V 8 bases, and 8 bases lay outside the gene matches. As DNA, the CDR3 is TGTGCCATCCCGTCGGCGGGGGGCACGAACACCGGGGAGCTGTTTTTT. It encodes CAIPSAGGTNTGELFF.